A selection of T cell receptor beta chains follows, all from one sample in a study of blood T cell repertoires in COVID-19. Libraries were prepared by immunoSEQ multiplex PCR; TCRdb keeps only in-frame clonotypes and omits some of them. The sample contains fewer than 150,000 clones, about 90% of which appear only once. The sequencing input was peripheral blood. These receptors originate from a woman aged 45 to 65 with acute or convalescent COVID-19. The CDR3 runs from the conserved cysteine through the conserved F or W. Each record gives: J gene, CDR3 length, D gene, V gene, clone size, CDR3 protein, CDR3 DNA. The D gene is left open where the match is weak. Clone sizes are given selectively: once, few, many, or a class where the clone is expanded.

J gene: TRBJ2-2
CDR3 length: 16
D gene: -
V gene: TRBV5-6
clone size: -
CDR3 protein: CASSLGNRVDTGELFF
CDR3 DNA: TGTGCCAGCAGCTTGGGTAATCGGGTTGACACCGGGGAGCTGTTTTTT

J gene: TRBJ1-2
CDR3 length: 16
D gene: TRBD1
V gene: TRBV27
clone size: -
CDR3 protein: CATRSLTGGAPNGYTF
CDR3 DNA: TGTGCCACCAGGTCCTTGACAGGGGGCGCCCCCAATGGCTACACCTTC

J gene: TRBJ2-5
CDR3 length: 17
D gene: TRBD2
V gene: TRBV11-3
clone size: -
CDR3 protein: CASSSTGTSGGRETQYF
CDR3 DNA: TGTGCCAGCAGCTCCACCGGGACTAGCGGGGGCCGGGAGACCCAGTACTTC

J gene: TRBJ1-5
CDR3 length: 15
D gene: -
V gene: TRBV2
clone size: -
CDR3 protein: CASTTRGGLGQPQHF
CDR3 DNA: TGTGCCAGCACTACTAGGGGGGGGCTCGGTCAGCCCCAGCATTTT

J gene: TRBJ1-2
CDR3 length: 14
D gene: TRBD1
V gene: TRBV7-2
clone size: -
CDR3 protein: CASSLTQGDYGYTF
CDR3 DNA: TGTGCCAGCAGCTTAACACAGGGGGACTATGGCTACACCTTC

J gene: TRBJ2-5
CDR3 length: 14
D gene: -
V gene: TRBV4-2
clone size: -
CDR3 protein: CASSQGQLGETQYF
CDR3 DNA: TGTGCCAGCAGCCAAGGCCAGCTCGGGGAGACCCAGTACTTC

J gene: TRBJ2-7
CDR3 length: 15
D gene: -
V gene: TRBV10-1
clone size: few
CDR3 protein: CASSPRRVSSYEQYF
CDR3 DNA: TGCGCCAGCAGCCCCCGACGGGTTAGCTCCTACGAGCAGTACTTC

J gene: TRBJ1-1
CDR3 length: 15
D gene: -
V gene: TRBV18
clone size: -
CDR3 protein: CASSPRPGGDTEAFF
CDR3 DNA: TGTGCCAGCTCACCACGCCCGGGCGGGGACACTGAAGCTTTCTTT

J gene: TRBJ2-1
CDR3 length: 15
D gene: TRBD2
V gene: TRBV28
clone size: -
CDR3 protein: CASSSPSGGTNEQFF
CDR3 DNA: TGTGCCAGCAGTTCCCCTAGCGGTGGCACCAATGAGCAGTTCTTC

J gene: TRBJ2-2
CDR3 length: 16
D gene: TRBD1
V gene: TRBV5-4
clone size: -
CDR3 protein: CASSLLTGVNTGELFF
CDR3 DNA: TGTGCCAGCAGCTTACTGACAGGGGTGAACACCGGGGAGCTGTTTTTT

J gene: TRBJ2-3
CDR3 length: 15
D gene: TRBD2
V gene: TRBV7-3
clone size: -
CDR3 protein: CASSLVGLDTDTQYF
CDR3 DNA: TGTGCCAGCAGCTTAGTGGGACTAGACACAGATACGCAGTATTTT

J gene: TRBJ2-3
CDR3 length: 16
D gene: TRBD2
V gene: TRBV27
clone size: -
CDR3 protein: CASSLGRAGGTDTQYF
CDR3 DNA: TGTGCCAGCAGTTTAGGGAGAGCGGGAGGAACAGATACGCAGTATTTT